This record concerns one T cell receptor beta chain sequence. Its matching antigen is unknown. The data stem from a study of cytomegalovirus exposure and HLA in healthy donors. Background on the study: Roughly 180 million T cells yielded roughly 100 million unique TCR beta sequences, as an earlier analysis found.

Broader study findings: HLA restriction was apparent for most CMV-associated TCR beta chains in a later analysis. Per a prior analysis, the majority of TCR beta V segments were productive roughly 87% or roughly 30% of the time. Among donors in an Asian-associated ancestry cluster, a later analysis reportedly found fewer N-insertions than the roughly 730-donor mean.

PCR primers comprised 60 Vbeta and 13 Jbeta primers. The table came from immunoSEQ multiplex PCR; TCRdb's copy has only in-frame clones and leaves some out. The sample has about 120,000 clones, about 80% seen once; the top ten hold about 2.5%. Germline V lookup: CDR1 SGHNT, CDR2 YENEEA. The CDR3 spans 13 residues. V shed 4 bases and J shed 3 bases, with 9 bases lying between them. This chain links TRBV11-3 with TRBJ2-5; a weak D match, TRBD2 (6 bases). The sample taken for sequencing was PBMCs. The receptor was isolated from a man aged 25 to 40 in good health and CMV-seronegative. CDR3 residues: CASSSRLEETQYF. The CDR3 nucleotides are TGTGCCAGCAGCTCCCGACTAGAAGAGACCCAGTACTTC.